These 18 T cell receptor beta chains came from one sample sequenced in a study of blood T cell repertoires in COVID-19 (TCRdb year 2020). Libraries came from the immunoSEQ multiplex PCR assay. Held by TCRdb, this immuneACCESS table contains in-frame sequences only and omits some clones. Under half of the omission traces to an unresolved V gene where checked; the cause of the rest is unknown. The sample table contains tens of thousands of clones; only one count was recorded for under 90% of them. The top ten hold around 5.2% of the sample. The sample taken for sequencing was peripheral blood. These TCRs come from a man in his fifties or sixties with COVID-19, enrolled during active disease.

The chain is built from TRBV30 and TRBJ2-1; tentatively, D is TRBD2 (5 bases). V dropped 1 base and J dropped 3 bases, with 16 bases sitting between them. CDR3 size: 16 residues. Germline V gene lookup returns CDR1 GTSNPN and CDR2 SVGIG (reference sequence). Here the CDR3 reads CAWSGREGRNYNEQFF. For the CDR3, the DNA is TGTGCCTGGAGTGGGCGTGAAGGGAGAAACTACAATGAGCAGTTCTTC.

This chain uses TRBV18 with TRBJ2-2, with 7 positions matching TRBD2. In germline, CDR1 is KGHSH, CDR2 LQKENI. The CDR3 totals 16 residues. J lost 1 base, V lost 4 bases, and 6 bases had no gene match. The CDR3 sequence: CASSLSSGLNTGELFF. The DNA for the CDR3 is TGTGCCAGCTCACTCTCTAGCGGATTGAACACCGGGGAGCTGTTTTTT.

This chain uses TRBV11-3 with TRBJ1-1, with D uncertain. Germline V gene sequence: CDR1 SGHNT, CDR2 YENEEA. CDR3 length: 14 residues. Trimming left V 4 bases short and J 4 bases short, with 13 bases between. This CDR3 is CASSSEREGTEAFF. The DNA of the CDR3 is TGTGCCAGCAGCTCAGAAAGAGAGGGCACTGAAGCTTTCTTT.

This clone was recorded once. The chain's CDR3 is CASSLGQNTEAFF. Here the CDR3 DNA reads TGTGCCAGCAGCCTGGGACAGAACACTGAAGCTTTCTTT. The chain is built from TRBV14 and TRBJ1-1; a weak D match, TRBD1 (6 bases). This CDR3 has 13 amino acids. Germline lookup yields CDR1 SGHDN and CDR2 FVKESK. V gave up 4 bases and J gave up 1 base, with 7 bases separating them.

The CDR3 nucleotides read TGTGCCAGCAGCTTACGAGCGGGAAACTGGTACCAAGAGACCCAGTACTTC. Translation: CASSLRAGNWYQETQYF. V and J are TRBV7-9 and TRBJ2-5, with 7 bases aligning to TRBD2. The CDR3 covers 17 residues. Germline CDR1 reads SEHNR; CDR2 reads FQNEAQ (reference sequence). V trimming: 2 bases; J trimming: 0 bases; junction bases outside the gene matches: 9.

The rearrangement uses TRBV5-1 and TRBJ2-2, with TRBD2 matching 8 bases. Germline V CDR1 and CDR2: SGHRS, YFSETQ. The V and J ends lost 4 bases and 3 bases, in that order; junction bases with no gene match: 8. The CDR3 runs to 16 residues. Here the CDR3 reads CASSELAGRDTGELFF. The CDR3 coding sequence is TGCGCCAGCAGCGAGTTAGCGGGGCGGGACACCGGGGAGCTGTTTTTT.

The chain has TRBV7-3 and TRBJ2-1; a possible D gene is TRBD2 (6 bases). The CDR3 is 15 residues long. Germline CDR1 and CDR2: SGHTA and FQGTGA. Trimming removed 0 bases from V and 2 bases from J, with 8 bases in between. The CDR3 loop is CASSLTAGTYNEQFF. The CDR3 nucleotides read TGTGCCAGCAGCTTAACGGCGGGAACCTACAATGAGCAGTTCTTC.

This chain links TRBV7-3 with TRBJ2-3, with TRBD2 matching over 7 bases. The CDR3 spans 13 residues. The ends lost 0 bases at V and 6 bases at J; junction bases unmatched: 0. Germline values: CDR1 SGHTA, CDR2 FQGTGA. CDR3 loop: CASSLTLADTQYF. As DNA, the CDR3 is TGTGCCAGCAGCTTAACACTAGCGGATACGCAGTATTTT.

The rearrangement links TRBV7-2 to TRBJ2-7; D is uncertain. This CDR3 is 13 amino acids long. CDR1 and CDR2 (germline): SGHTA, FQGNSA. V lost 5 bases and J 3 bases, leaving 11 bases between the germline ends. The CDR3 here is CASSLGRYYEQYF. For the CDR3, the DNA is TGTGCCAGCAGCCTAGGGCGGTACTACGAGCAGTACTTC.

J is TRBJ2-7 and V is TRBV29-1, with D maybe TRBD1 (6 bases). Per germline, CDR1 SQVTM and CDR2 ANQGSEA. V gave up 3 bases and J gave up 2 bases, with 14 bases separating them. The CDR3 loop spans 14 amino acids. The CDR3 region is CSVDRTEPPYEQYF. CDR3 in DNA: TGCAGCGTTGACAGGACAGAGCCCCCCTACGAGCAGTACTTC.

The table lists this clone with a few counts. The sample has other DNA sequences that encode this CDR3 too. This chain uses TRBV29-1 with TRBJ1-5, with D tentatively TRBD1 (5 bases). CDR3 length: 13 residues. Trimming stripped 6 bases from V and 3 bases from J, with 12 bases between. CDR1 is SQVTM and CDR2 is ANQGSEA in the germline V gene. The DNA of the CDR3 is TGCAGCGTGGTTGACAGTTACAATCAGCCCCAGCATTTT. Translated, it gives CSVVDSYNQPQHF.

V and J are TRBV5-6 and TRBJ1-2; weak D call: TRBD1 (5 bases). V was trimmed by 1 base and J by 7 bases, leaving 8 bases between them. The CDR3 loop spans 12 amino acids. The germline V gene encodes CDR1 SGHDT and CDR2 YYEEEE. The CDR3 region is CASSLRGAGYTF. In nucleotides, the CDR3 is TGTGCCAGCAGCTTGCGTGGGGCTGGCTACACCTTC.

The V and J genes are TRBV9 and TRBJ2-1; 11 positions match TRBD2. The CDR3 extends over 14 amino acids. Germline CDR1 is SGDLS and CDR2 is YYNGEE. Losses at the gene ends were 8 bases for V and 6 bases for J; bases not matched to a gene: 7. The CDR3 sequence: CASSFSGRGNEQFF. DNA for the CDR3: TGTGCCAGTTCCTTTAGCGGGAGGGGCAATGAGCAGTTCTTC.

The rearrangement uses TRBV7-2 and TRBJ2-1; 8 bases map to TRBD1. The V gene end was trimmed by 5 bases and the J gene end by 8 bases; junction bases not matched to a gene: 11. CDR3 length equals 15 residues. Looked up from germline, CDR1 is SGHTA and CDR2 is FQGNSA. CDR3 in amino acids: CASSPDRGSLYEQFF. CDR3 sequence (DNA): TGTGCCAGCAGCCCTGACAGGGGCTCCCTCTATGAGCAGTTCTTC.

The J gene is TRBJ2-1, the V gene TRBV7-2; 13 bases are a match to TRBD2. Germline V gene lookup returns CDR1 SGHTA and CDR2 FQGNSA. Losses at the gene ends were 5 bases for V and 6 bases for J; bases not matched to a gene: 4. This CDR3 region has 15 residues. CDR3 nucleotides: TGTGCCAGCAGCCAAGGACTAGCGGGAGTCAATGAGCAGTTCTTC. It is translated as CASSQGLAGVNEQFF. Based on the CDR3 plus reference TRBV7-2 and TRBJ2-1, the full variable domain is GAGVSQSPSNKVTEKGKDVELRCDPISGHTALYWYRQSLGQGLEFLIYFQGNSAPDKSGLPSDRFSAERTGGSVSTLTIQRTQQEDSAVYLCASSQGLAGVNEQFFGPGTRLTVL.

This chain uses TRBV12-3 or TRBV12-4 with TRBJ2-1; D gene ambiguous. The V end was cut by 5 bases, the J end by 3 bases, with 8 bases between. There are 13 residues in the CDR3. This chain's CDR3 is CASSLRNYNEQFF. The CDR3 nucleotides are TGTGCCAGCAGTCTACGCAACTACAATGAGCAGTTCTTC.

V is TRBV15 and J is TRBJ2-4, with a weak D call TRBD2 (7 bases). This CDR3 is built from 15 residues. Germline loops: CDR1 LNHNV, CDR2 YYDKDF (reference sequence). The V gene lost 0 bases and the J gene lost 4 bases, with 10 bases spanning the gap. The chain's CDR3 is CATSRERGGKNIQYF. CDR3 coding DNA: TGTGCCACCAGCAGAGAGAGGGGGGGAAAAAACATTCAGTACTTC.

This clone was found once. The rearrangement links TRBV28 to TRBJ1-4; no clear D gene. Germline V CDR1 and CDR2: MDHEN, SYDVKM. CDR3 size: 15 residues. Trimming removed 1 base from V and 5 bases from J, with 11 bases in between. CDR3 DNA: TGTGCCAGCAGTTTATATCGGGGATGGAATGAAAAACTGTTTTTT. It translates to CASSLYRGWNEKLFF.